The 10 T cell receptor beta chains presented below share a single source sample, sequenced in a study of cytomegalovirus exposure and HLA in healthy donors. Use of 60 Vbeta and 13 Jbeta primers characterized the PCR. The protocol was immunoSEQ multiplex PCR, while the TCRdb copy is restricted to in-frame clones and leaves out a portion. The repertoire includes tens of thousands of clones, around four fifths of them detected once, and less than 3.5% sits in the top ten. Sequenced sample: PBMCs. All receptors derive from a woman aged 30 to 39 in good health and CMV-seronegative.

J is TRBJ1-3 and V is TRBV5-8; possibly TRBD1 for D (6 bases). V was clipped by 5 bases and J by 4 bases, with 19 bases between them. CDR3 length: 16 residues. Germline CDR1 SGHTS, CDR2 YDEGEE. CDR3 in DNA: TGTGCCAGCAGACCAGGGGACGCCCGAACCGGAAACACCATATATTTT. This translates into CASRPGDARTGNTIYF.

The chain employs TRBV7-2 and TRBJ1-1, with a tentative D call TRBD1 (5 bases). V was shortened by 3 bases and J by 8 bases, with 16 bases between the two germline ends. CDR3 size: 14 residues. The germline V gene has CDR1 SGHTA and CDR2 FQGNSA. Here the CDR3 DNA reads TGTGCCAGCAGCTTCAGCAGGGAGGCCCTAGAAGCTTTCTTT. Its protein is CASSFSREALEAFF.

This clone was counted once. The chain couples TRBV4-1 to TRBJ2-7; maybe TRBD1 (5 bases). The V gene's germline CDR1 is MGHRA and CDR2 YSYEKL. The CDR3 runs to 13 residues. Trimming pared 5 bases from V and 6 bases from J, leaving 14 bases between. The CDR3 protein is CASSYERGREQYV. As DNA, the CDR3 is TGCGCCAGCAGCTATGAAAGGGGTCGCGAGCAGTACGTC.

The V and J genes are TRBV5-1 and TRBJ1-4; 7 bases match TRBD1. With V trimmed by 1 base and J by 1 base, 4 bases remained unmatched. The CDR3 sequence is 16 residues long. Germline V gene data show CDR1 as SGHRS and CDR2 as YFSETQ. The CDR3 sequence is CASSLIRGETNEKLFF. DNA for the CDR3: TGCGCCAGCAGCTTGATCAGGGGGGAAACTAATGAAAAACTGTTTTTT.

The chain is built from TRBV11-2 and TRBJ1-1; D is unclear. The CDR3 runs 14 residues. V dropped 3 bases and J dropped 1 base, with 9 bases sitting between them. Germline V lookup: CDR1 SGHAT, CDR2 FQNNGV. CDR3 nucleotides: TGTGCCAGCAGCTTTGGACTGAGGAACACTGAAGCTTTCTTT. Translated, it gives CASSFGLRNTEAFF.

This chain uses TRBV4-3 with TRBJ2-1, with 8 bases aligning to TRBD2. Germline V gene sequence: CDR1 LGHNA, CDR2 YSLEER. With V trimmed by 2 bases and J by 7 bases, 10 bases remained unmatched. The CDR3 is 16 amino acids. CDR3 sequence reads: CASSQQSGGLGNEQFF. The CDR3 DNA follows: TGCGCCAGCAGCCAACAGAGCGGGGGCCTTGGGAATGAGCAGTTCTTC.

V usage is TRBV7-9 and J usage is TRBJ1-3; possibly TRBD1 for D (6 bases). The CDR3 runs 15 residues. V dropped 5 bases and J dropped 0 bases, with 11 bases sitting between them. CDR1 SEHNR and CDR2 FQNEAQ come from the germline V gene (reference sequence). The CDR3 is CASSPRTDSGNTIYF. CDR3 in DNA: TGTGCCAGCAGCCCGAGGACAGACTCTGGAAACACCATATATTTT.

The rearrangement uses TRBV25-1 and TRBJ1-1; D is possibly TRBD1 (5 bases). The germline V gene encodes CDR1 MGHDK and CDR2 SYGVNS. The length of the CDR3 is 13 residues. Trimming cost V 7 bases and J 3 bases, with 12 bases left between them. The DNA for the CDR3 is TGTGCCAGCACCTTCGCGGGGCACACTGAAGCTTTCTTT. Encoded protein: CASTFAGHTEAFF.

The CDR3 sequence: CASSGTSGSSGELFF. CDR3 bases: TGTGCCAGCAGCGGGACTAGCGGGAGCTCCGGGGAGCTGTTTTTT. The chain joins TRBV21-1 to TRBJ2-2; the table's D call TRBD2 went unverified against the DNA. TRBV21-1 is reported as a pseudogene. The CDR3 is 15 amino acids.

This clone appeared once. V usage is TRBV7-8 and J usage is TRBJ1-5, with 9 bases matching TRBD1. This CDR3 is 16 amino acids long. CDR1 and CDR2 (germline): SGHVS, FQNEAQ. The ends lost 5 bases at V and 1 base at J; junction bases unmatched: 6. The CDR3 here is CASSPGTGRSNQPQHF. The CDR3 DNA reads TGTGCCAGCAGCCCAGGGACAGGGAGAAGCAATCAGCCCCAGCATTTT.